This T cell receptor (beta chain) was captured in a study of cytomegalovirus exposure and HLA in healthy donors. Findings of the study overall: A later analysis by the authors found several of the most significant clusters apparently linked to common viral pathogens. TCR beta V- and J-gene trimming was later associated with a missense DCLRE1C variant.

With 60 Vbeta and 13 Jbeta primers, the PCR was carried out. Sequenced by immunoSEQ multiplex PCR; TCRdb stores in-frame clones only, minus some. This sample's clone table lists tens of thousands of clones. Each donor was healthy, and each was a bone marrow donor. The CDR3 consists of 13 residues. Looked up from germline, CDR1 is LNHDA and CDR2 is SQIVND (reference sequence). Trimming took 3 bases from V and 3 from J, leaving 9 bases between them. Of note for this clone: Its specificity is unknown.

This receptor was taken from a man between 18 and 35 years old in good health and CMV-seropositive. The genes are TRBV19 and TRBJ2-7; D is perhaps TRBD1 (5 bases). Sequencing was performed on PBMCs. Written as DNA, the CDR3 is TGTGCCAGTAGTATTGGGGCTAACTACGAGCAGTACTTC. Its translation: CASSIGANYEQYF.